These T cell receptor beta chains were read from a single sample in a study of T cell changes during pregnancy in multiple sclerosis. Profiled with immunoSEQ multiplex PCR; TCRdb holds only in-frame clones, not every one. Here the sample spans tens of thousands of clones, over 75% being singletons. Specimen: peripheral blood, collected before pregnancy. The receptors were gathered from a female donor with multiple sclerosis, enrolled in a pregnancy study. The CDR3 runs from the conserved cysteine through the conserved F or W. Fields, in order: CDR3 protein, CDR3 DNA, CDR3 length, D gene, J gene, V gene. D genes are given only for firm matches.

CDR3aa: CASSEGPGGYGYTF; CDR3nt: TGTGCCAGCAGTGAAGGGCCGGGGGGCTATGGCTACACCTTC; len: 14; d_gene: .; j_gene: TRBJ1-2; v_gene: TRBV6-1
CDR3aa: CASSFRGGEYQETQYF; CDR3nt: TGTGCCAGCAGCTTTCGTGGGGGGGAGTACCAAGAGACCCAGTACTTC; len: 16; d_gene: TRBD2; j_gene: TRBJ2-5; v_gene: TRBV7-2
CDR3aa: CASSLYPGQGATGELFF; CDR3nt: TGTGCCAGCAGCTTATACCCGGGACAGGGGGCCACCGGGGAGCTGTTTTTT; len: 17; d_gene: TRBD1; j_gene: TRBJ2-2; v_gene: TRBV7-3
CDR3aa: CAWSVLSGTSTEAFF; CDR3nt: TGTGCCTGGAGTGTACTCTCCGGGACATCCACTGAAGCTTTCTTT; len: 15; d_gene: .; j_gene: TRBJ1-1; v_gene: TRBV30
CDR3aa: CASSWGGEQYF; CDR3nt: TGTGCCAGCAGCTGGGGGGGGGAGCAGTACTTC; len: 11; d_gene: TRBD2; j_gene: TRBJ2-7; v_gene: TRBV5-6
CDR3aa: CASSQDRAPGLLTEKLFF; CDR3nt: TGCGCCAGCAGCCAAGATCGCGCGCCTGGGCTATTGACGGAAAAACTGTTTTTT; len: 18; d_gene: .; j_gene: TRBJ1-4; v_gene: TRBV4-3
CDR3aa: CASSLAKARSDDEQFF; CDR3nt: TGCGCCAGCAGCTTGGCCAAGGCTAGATCAGACGATGAGCAGTTCTTC; len: 16; d_gene: .; j_gene: TRBJ2-1; v_gene: TRBV5-1
CDR3aa: CASSRLPGTDTQYF; CDR3nt: TGTGCCAGCAGCAGACTACCGGGCACAGATACGCAGTATTTT; len: 14; d_gene: .; j_gene: TRBJ2-3; v_gene: TRBV9
CDR3aa: CARRQPGRIYSPLHF; CDR3nt: TGTGCCAGAAGACAACCCGGGAGGATTTATTCACCCCTCCACTTT; len: 15; d_gene: .; j_gene: TRBJ1-6; v_gene: TRBV5-3
CDR3aa: CSGRDRALYEQFF; CDR3nt: TGCAGCGGACGGGACAGGGCGTTATATGAGCAGTTCTTC; len: 13; d_gene: TRBD1; j_gene: TRBJ2-1; v_gene: TRBV29-1
CDR3aa: CASSVGGVSNQPQHF; CDR3nt: TGTGCCAGCAGCGTAGGGGGGGTGAGCAATCAGCCCCAGCATTTT; len: 15; d_gene: .; j_gene: TRBJ1-5; v_gene: TRBV9